This T cell receptor beta chain came from a study of cytomegalovirus exposure and HLA in healthy donors (dated by TCRdb to 2017 to 2019). With respect to the entire study: In an earlier analysis of 450 to 750 of the donors, 250 to 350 Gb of sequence data and approximately 120 million unique TCR beta sequences from 180 million or so T cells were reported. An early release covering approximately 600 HLA-typed donors comprised about 290 gigabases of sequencing data and tens of millions of unique TCR sequences. The genetic ancestry cluster associated with self-reported Caucasian donors included 81% of the approximately 430 genotyped donors. The aim of the study was to test whether cataloging public T cell receptors could identify signatures of past pathogen exposure. The T cell repertoires of around 730 subjects were profiled by immunosequencing and related to cytomegalovirus serostatus. Along with the roughly 670-subject first cohort, a separate validation cohort of 120 different subjects was used. The study combined high-throughput TCR immunosequencing, statistical association of individual TCRs with disease status, and machine learning to predict cytomegalovirus infection status. In a later analysis, previously published TCR beta repertoires from 600 to 850 donors were re-analyzed and high-resolution HLA genotyping was added so that TCR occurrence patterns could be studied. The later analysis used no new phenotypic data to find candidate immune exposures, relying instead on TCR beta sequences and their occurrence across donors. In an earlier analysis of a few hundred of the donors, high-throughput TCR beta sequencing was used to judge whether each TCR beta V gene segment behaved as functional or pseudogenic. Donor age, sex, ethnicity and CMV serostatus were compiled together with the repertoire data. In a later genetic analysis, genome-wide SNP genotypes for about 65% of the roughly 670 donors were used, and that subset was treated as a discovery cohort. Every discovery cohort repertoire had been produced on one sequencing platform. Class I and class II HLA loci were covered by the typing at four-digit resolution. The number of typed donors differed by locus: roughly 620-630 for A, B, C, DRB1 and DQB1; 522 for DQA1; fewer than 610 for DPA1; and 400 to 480 for DPB1. Several DR-DQ haplotypes were treated as single units for association and clustering because of strong linkage in the cohort. Among 300 to 500 genotyped donors of the cohort, an average of around 250,000 unique TCR beta nucleotide sequences was sequenced per donor, of which 15% to 20% were non-productive.

In total, more than 500 healthy bone marrow donors made up the cohort. Cohort members were all nominally healthy when sampled, although unrecorded immune exposures were likely present. The donor was CMV seronegative and belonged to the group of 352 seronegative cohort members. Every donor gave a peripheral blood sample, and the peripheral blood mononuclear cells from that sample were used for TCR beta sequencing. The Qiagen DNeasy Blood Extraction Kit was used to extract genomic DNA from the blood cell samples. Points the paper makes about the study in general: Most TCR sequences were observed very rarely across donors, whereas some public TCRs were present in many individuals. Some IMGT-functional V segments, including TRBV6-2 and TRBV6-3, could not be distinguished by the 87-base-pair reads and were therefore excluded. In vitro tests confirmed that a few of the cytomegalovirus-associated TCR beta chains recognize cytomegalovirus antigens. For the cohort, immune exposure information was limited to CMV serostatus. A further reported finding was that TCR beta sequences accurately predicted the HLA-A and HLA-B alleles for most subjects in the first cohort. Over 15 rarely observed V segments, including chromosome 9 orphons, were excluded from the earlier analysis of a few hundred of the donors because counts were too low. A total of some 180 TCR beta chains were listed by the study as associated with cytomegalovirus. In a later analysis, TCR association rates were found to vary across HLA loci, with the most associated TCRs seen for DRB1 alleles and the fewest for HLA-C alleles. Presence/absence analyses assumed roughly uniform sequencing depth across donors, an assumption that may not hold. A later analysis associated 15,000 to 20,000 TCR beta sequences with specific HLA alleles at a false discovery rate of 0.05. A later analysis reported that several top co-occurrence clusters appeared linked to parvovirus B19, influenza, CMV and Epstein-Barr virus. Cytomegalovirus status was reported to be diagnosed by the classifier with high specificity and sensitivity in both the original and validation cohorts. When HLA alleles, especially DR and DQ, strongly co-occurred, attributing TCR associations to individual alleles was difficult. Compared with equally common non-associated chains, HLA-associated TCR beta chains in a later analysis were more clonally expanded and had lower generation probabilities. In a later genetic analysis, fewer N-insertions in productive TCRs were reported among donors in an Asian-associated ancestry cluster than the approximately 670-donor mean. Linkage disequilibrium might explain the correlated functional status among segregating V segments, but an unknown experimental factor could not be ruled out. A cluster of highly shared sequence variants was judged likely to represent a technical artifact of the sequencing pipeline. HLA typing was unavailable for some donors at each locus, so association tests used only the typed subset. The authors suggested that the approach could potentially be extended to other disease states and immunological phenotypes. The cohort was sequenced for TCR beta chains only, and without alpha or paired-chain data the features that could be detected were limited. According to a later analysis, most CMV-associated TCR beta chains appeared to be HLA-restricted, and the HLA associations seemed to be driven largely by CMV exposure. A later genetic analysis associated a missense DCLRE1C variant with V-gene and J-gene trimming of TCR beta chains, and an independent cohort replicated the association. In an earlier analysis of roughly 560 of the donors, most TCR beta V segments were observed in productive rearrangements about 87% or about 30% of the time, broadly matching IMGT annotations.

With regard to this clone: The target of this receptor is not known. The input lacks base qualities; no much larger clone sits a single base away.

Clipping removes 5 bases from V and 10 bases from J, with 8 as the unmatched junction base count. CDR3 length: 14 amino acids, cysteine to phenylalanine. The only DNA kept is the CDR3, 42 bases in frame from the first base. The germline V gene yields SGHAT for CDR1 and FQNNGV for CDR2. The library was produced with the immunoSEQ multiplex PCR assay. For the multiplex PCR, a mixture combining 60 forward primers for TCR Vbeta segments and 13 reverse primers for TCR Jbeta segments was used. The CDR3 region of rearranged TCR beta genes was amplified from genomic DNA by a multiplex PCR assay. On the Illumina HiSeq System, the amplified TCR beta libraries were sequenced as 87-base-pair reads. In the authors' own workflow: A later analysis counted around 72 million unique TCR beta chains across the 666 repertoires, and about 10 million of these chains were shared by at least two donors. A nearest-neighbor algorithm error-corrected the raw reads and collapsed the reads into unique sequences, merging closely related sequences to remove PCR and sequencing errors. To assign V, D and J gene segments, CDR3 sequences were aligned to IMGT reference sequences. Each retained sequence needed at least a six-nucleotide match to both a V gene segment and a J gene segment. A rearrangement was called productive if the CDR3 had no stop codons and remained in frame with V and J, and every other rearrangement was called non-productive. Following IMGT convention, CDR3 was defined as the stretch from the second conserved V-encoded cysteine to the conserved J-encoded phenylalanine. In an earlier analysis of 500 to 650 of the donors, sequences lacking an unambiguous match to a single V gene segment were excluded. In an earlier analysis of about 590 of the donors, a V segment was called functional when productive rearrangements were above 56.7%, and segregating when the standard deviation between donors exceeded 5%. A statistical classification framework was developed to diagnose cytomegalovirus status using the catalog of TCR beta chain sequences. In a later analysis, TCR nucleotide sequences were compared against IMGT/GENE-DB human TR gene sequences so that V and J genes could be assigned. Using the TCRdist pipeline, a later analysis assigned CDR3 sequences along with most-parsimonious VDJ recombination scenarios. In a later analysis, each TCR beta chain was defined by its CDR3 amino acid sequence together with its V-gene family, and reads without a unique V-gene family were excluded. As a way to deal with suspected cross-contamination and a sequencing artifact, a later analysis dropped over 550 nucleotide sequences that were highly shared and had low generation probability. A later analysis calculated a clonal expansion index for each public chain from normalized within-repertoire ranks of inferred template counts. In a later analysis, generation probabilities were computed with a VDJ recombination model fitted to out-of-frame rearrangements, and the resulting probabilities were checked against IGoR. Hypergeometric tests were used in a later analysis to score TCR-TCR, TCR-HLA and TCR-CMV co-occurrence, with a repertoire-size bias correction applied to the TCR pairs. False discovery rates were estimated in a later analysis by permuting HLA or CMV assignments 20 times. In a later analysis, co-occurring TCRs were grouped using DBSCAN, with TCRdist sequence similarity added in when clustering inside HLA-allele-positive subsets. Repertoires with fewer than 30,000 or more than 120,000 public chains, plus five repertoires with anomalous nucleotide sharing, were excluded from co-occurrence clustering. Here the immuneACCESS table is served through TCRdb, limited to in-frame sequences with V and J called. Missing clones are a known gap in these copies; in checked studies unresolved V genes cover under half, and the rest lacks a known reason. V and J calls plus clone size are reproduced from that table; the DNA served to infer D and trimming. The sample data list about 280,000 clones, and 80% to 90% of these were observed just once. The ten top clones hold roughly 2.1% of the sample.

Material for sequencing was PBMCs. This TCR came from a woman younger than 35 in good health and CMV-seronegative. The rearranged chain carries TRBV11-2 and TRBJ2-3, and TRBD2 matches 11 of the central bases. The nucleotide sequence is TGTGCCAGCAGCCAACCGACTAGCGGGGTCGCGCAGTATTTT. This is translated as CASSQPTSGVAQYF.